This T cell receptor (beta chain) was sequenced for a study of blood T cell repertoires in COVID-19. Study details: Sample material is recorded as cDNA or gDNA derived from T cells, B-cell-depleted T cells, or PBMCs.

Profiling relied on immunoSEQ multiplex PCR, and the TCRdb table lists in-frame clones only, not all of them. The top ten clones hold just under 7.5% of a sample with some 120,000 clones, approximately 84% of them seen once. The CDR3 is made up of 17 amino acids. The J segment lost 4 bases and the V segment lost 2 bases, leaving 7 bases of the junction unmatched. Germline CDR1 is SGHNT and CDR2 is YENEEA. What was sequenced was peripheral blood. The receptor comes from a man aged 65 to 85 with active or convalescent COVID-19. The chain employs TRBV11-3 and TRBJ2-3, with 12 bases aligning to TRBD2. The CDR3 loop is CASSLRTSGNGADTQYF. The CDR3, as DNA: TGTGCCAGCAGCTTAAGGACTAGCGGGAATGGTGCAGATACGCAGTATTTT.